This T cell receptor beta chain was retrieved from a study of blood T cell repertoires in COVID-19. Sequencing was performed with immunoSEQ multiplex PCR; in TCRdb, only in-frame clones are kept and a portion is missing. The data show about 110,000 clones, more than 75% seen once. From germline, CDR1 is SNHLY and CDR2 FYNNEI. CDR3 length equals 14 residues. Trimming cost V 5 bases and J 0 bases, with 8 bases left between them. This sequence was found in a man aged 35 to 55 with acute or convalescent COVID-19. Sequences were obtained from peripheral blood. The chain employs TRBV2 and TRBJ2-1; weak D call: TRBD1 (6 bases). This CDR3 is CASSSDSSYNEQFF. CDR3 coding DNA: TGTGCCAGCAGTTCGGACAGCTCCTACAATGAGCAGTTCTTC.